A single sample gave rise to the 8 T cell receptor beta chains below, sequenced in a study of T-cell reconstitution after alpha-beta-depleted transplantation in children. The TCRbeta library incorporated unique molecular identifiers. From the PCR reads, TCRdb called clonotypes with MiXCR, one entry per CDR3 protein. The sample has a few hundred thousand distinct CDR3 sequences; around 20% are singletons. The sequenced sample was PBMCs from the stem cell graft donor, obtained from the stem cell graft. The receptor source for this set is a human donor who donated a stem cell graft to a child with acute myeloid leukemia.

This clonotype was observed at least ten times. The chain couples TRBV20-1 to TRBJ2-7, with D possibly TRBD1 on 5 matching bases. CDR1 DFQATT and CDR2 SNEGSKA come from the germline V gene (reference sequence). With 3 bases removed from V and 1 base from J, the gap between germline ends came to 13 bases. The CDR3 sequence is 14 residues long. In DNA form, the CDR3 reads TGCAGTGCTAGCCTCTCGACAGCTTCCTACGAGCAGTACTTC. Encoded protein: CSASLSTASYEQYF.

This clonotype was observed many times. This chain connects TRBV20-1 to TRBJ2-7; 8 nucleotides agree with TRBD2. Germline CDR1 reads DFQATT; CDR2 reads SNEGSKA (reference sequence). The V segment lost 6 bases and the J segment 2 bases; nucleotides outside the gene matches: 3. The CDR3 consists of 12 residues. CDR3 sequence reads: CSAISGAYEQYF. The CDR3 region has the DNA TGCAGTGCCATTAGCGGGGCCTACGAGCAGTACTTC.

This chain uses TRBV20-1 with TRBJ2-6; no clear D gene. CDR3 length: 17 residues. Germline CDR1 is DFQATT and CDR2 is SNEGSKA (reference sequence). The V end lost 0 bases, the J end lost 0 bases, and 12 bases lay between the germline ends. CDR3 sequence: CSARESRVLSGANVLTF. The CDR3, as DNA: TGCAGTGCTAGAGAAAGTAGGGTTCTCTCTGGGGCCAACGTCCTGACTTTC.

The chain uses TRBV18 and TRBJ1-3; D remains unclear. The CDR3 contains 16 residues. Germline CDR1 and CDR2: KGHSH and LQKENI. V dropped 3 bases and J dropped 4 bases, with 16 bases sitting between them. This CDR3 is CASSPNQPITGNTIYF. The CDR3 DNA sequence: TGTGCCAGCTCACCCAATCAACCCATTACCGGAAACACCATATATTTT.

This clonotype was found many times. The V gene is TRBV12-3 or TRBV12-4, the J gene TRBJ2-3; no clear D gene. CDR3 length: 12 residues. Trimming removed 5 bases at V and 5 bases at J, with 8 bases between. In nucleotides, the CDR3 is TGTGCCAGCAGTACGACCCGAGATACGCAGTATTTT. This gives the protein CASSTTRDTQYF.

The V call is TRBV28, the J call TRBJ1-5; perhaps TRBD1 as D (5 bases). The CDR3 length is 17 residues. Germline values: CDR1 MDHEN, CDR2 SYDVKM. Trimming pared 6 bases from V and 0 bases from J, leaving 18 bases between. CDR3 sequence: CASRATGFGHSNQPQHF. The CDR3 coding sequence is TGTGCCAGCAGGGCCACAGGTTTTGGACATAGCAATCAGCCCCAGCATTTT.

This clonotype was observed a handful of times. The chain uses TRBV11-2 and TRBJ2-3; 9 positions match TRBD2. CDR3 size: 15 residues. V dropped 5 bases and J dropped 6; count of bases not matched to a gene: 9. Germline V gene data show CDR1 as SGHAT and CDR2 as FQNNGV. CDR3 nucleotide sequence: TGTGCCAGCAGCCGAGCGGGAGGATGGTCCGATACGCAGTATTTT. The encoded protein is CASSRAGGWSDTQYF.

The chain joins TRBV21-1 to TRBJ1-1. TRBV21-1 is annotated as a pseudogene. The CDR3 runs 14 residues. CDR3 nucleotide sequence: TGTGCCAGCAGCGCCCGCGAGGGGAACACTGAAGCTTTCTTT. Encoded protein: CASSAREGNTEAFF.